One sample yielded the 32 T cell receptor beta chains listed below, sequenced in a study of T cell repertoires in cytomegalovirus infection. MiXCR, run by TCRdb on the reads, gives a single entry per CDR3 protein. The sample has some 130,000 distinct CDR3 sequences, 20% to 30% seen once. Antigens of these TCRs are unknown. Material: PBMCs, sequenced either directly or after in vitro stimulation (not recorded which). The receptors shown here come from a human donor in good health (CMV status not recorded). Some clones in this sample may be carry-over from other donors' samples.

This clonotype was seen ten or more times. This chain uses TRBV4-1 with TRBJ1-1, with D uncertain. The length of the CDR3 is 14 residues. Trimming removed 2 bases from V and 0 bases from J, with 7 bases in between. CDR1 is MGHRA and CDR2 is YSYEKL in the germline V gene. CDR3 loop: CASSQSTMNTEAFF. The CDR3 nucleotides read TGCGCCAGCAGCCAAAGTACAATGAACACTGAAGCTTTCTTT.

The chain recombines TRBV12-3 or TRBV12-4 with TRBJ1-2, with D perhaps TRBD1 (5 bases). Trimming cost V 5 bases and J 7 bases, with 17 bases left between them. This CDR3 region has 14 residues. CDR3 sequence reads: CASSQLRGMAGYTF. The CDR3 DNA sequence: TGTGCCAGCAGTCAGCTTAGGGGCATGGCTGGCTACACCTTC.

This chain uses TRBV7-9 with TRBJ2-2, with 7 positions matching TRBD2. CDR1 is SEHNR and CDR2 is FQNEAQ in the germline V gene (reference sequence). This CDR3 comprises 16 residues. After removal of 0 bases from V and 2 bases from J, the junction contained 3 bases not matched to a gene. The CDR3 loop is CASSLAASGNTGELFF. CDR3 sequence (DNA): TGTGCCAGCAGCTTAGCGGCTAGCGGAAACACCGGGGAGCTGTTTTTT.

This clonotype has more than one count but fewer than ten. This sequence joins TRBV4-1 and TRBJ1-5; D is uncertain. This CDR3 is built from 15 residues. Germline assignment: CDR1 MGHRA and CDR2 YSYEKL. Trimming left V 0 bases short and J 3 bases short, with 9 bases between. The CDR3 spells CASSQEGPSNQPQHF. In DNA form, the CDR3 reads TGCGCCAGCAGCCAAGAGGGTCCCTCCAATCAGCCCCAGCATTTT.

The J gene is TRBJ2-2, the V gene TRBV27, with 13 bases that match TRBD2. This CDR3 is built from 18 residues. CDR1 is MNHEY and CDR2 is SMNVEV in the germline V gene (reference sequence). Trimming took 7 bases from V and 4 from J; bases not matched to a gene: 12. The CDR3 DNA is TGTGCCAGCACGCCCCACCGGACTAGCGGGGGCGGCACCGGGGAGCTGTTTTTT. Its protein is CASTPHRTSGGGTGELFF.

The chain carries TRBV10-3 and TRBJ2-7, with 9 bases aligning to TRBD1. V shed 6 bases, J shed 2 bases, and the junction held 8 bases outside the gene matches. Germline V gene lookup returns CDR1 ENHRY and CDR2 SYGVKD. This CDR3 contains 15 residues. The DNA for the CDR3 is TGTGCCATCAGGGACAGGGGCCGCAGTACCTACGAGCAGTACGTC. Encoded protein: CAIRDRGRSTYEQYV.

This chain joins TRBV7-9 and TRBJ1-2; a possible D gene is TRBD1 (5 bases). The length of the CDR3 is 13 residues. The V and J ends lost 4 bases and 6 bases respectively, with 12 bases between them. Germline values: CDR1 SEHNR, CDR2 FQNEAQ (reference sequence). The CDR3 DNA reads TGTGCCAGCAGCTCGGGACTCATAAATGGCTACACCTTC. It codes for CASSSGLINGYTF.

Note on this clonotype: No conserved phenylalanine or tryptophan is present at the end of the CDR3, so a read error is the likely explanation. The chain links TRBV14 to TRBJ2-7; TRBD2 matches 7 bases. In germline, CDR1 is SGHDN, CDR2 FVKESK. There are 16 residues in the CDR3. V gave up 4 bases and J gave up 7 bases; unmatched junction bases: 16. CDR3 coding DNA: TGTGCCAGCAGCCGTACACTAGGGCGGGGGACCGGGGAGCAGTACTCC. It encodes CASSRTLGRGTGEQYS.

Worth noting for this clonotype: Given a much more abundant clone one base away, this may be a read error. The V and J genes are TRBV7-8 and TRBJ2-1, with 7 bases lining up with TRBD2. The V segment lost 1 base and the J segment 3 bases; nucleotides outside the gene matches: 9. The CDR3 totals 17 residues. Germline V gene data show CDR1 as SGHVS and CDR2 as FQNEAQ. CDR3 bases: TGTGCCAGCAGCTTAGTTACCAGCGGGATCATCTACAATGAGCAGTTCTTC. Protein sequence: CASSLVTSGIIYNEQFF.

This clonotype occurred a few times. The chain links TRBV11-2 to TRBJ2-2; weak D call: TRBD1 (6 bases). Germline V gene lookup returns CDR1 SGHAT and CDR2 FQNNGV. There are 15 residues in the CDR3. V lost 2 bases, J lost 3 bases, and 10 bases lay in between. The CDR3 DNA is TGTGCCAGCAGCTTAATACAGGGCGACACCGGGGAGCTGTTTTTT. Translated, it gives CASSLIQGDTGELFF.

This clonotype was recorded a few times. The V and J genes are TRBV25-1 and TRBJ2-1; 7 nucleotides align to TRBD2. This CDR3 contains 14 residues. Per the germline V gene, CDR1 is MGHDK and CDR2 is SYGVNS. The V gene end was trimmed by 5 bases and the J gene end by 7 bases; junction bases not matched to a gene: 8. This CDR3 is CASSTRSSGNEQFF. The CDR3 DNA reads TGTGCCAGCAGTACTAGGAGTAGCGGGAATGAGCAGTTCTTC.

This clonotype was counted many times. This CDR3 reads CSVESGRGYGYTF. The CDR3 DNA reads as TGCAGCGTAGAGTCCGGTCGAGGCTATGGCTACACCTTC. The chain is built from TRBV29-1 and TRBJ1-2; D is uncertain. From germline, CDR1 is SQVTM and CDR2 ANQGSEA. The V and J ends lost 6 bases and 4 bases respectively, with 15 bases between them. The CDR3 consists of 13 residues.

This clonotype was detected only a few times. The chain uses TRBV28 and TRBJ2-3; the D gene is possibly TRBD2 (6 bases). CDR1 and CDR2 from the germline V gene are MDHEN and SYDVKM. V was trimmed by 4 bases and J by 6 bases, leaving 14 bases between them. CDR3 size: 14 residues. The DNA of the CDR3 is TGTGCCAGCAGTTCCCCGGGACGGGGGGATACGCAGTATTTT. Its translation: CASSSPGRGDTQYF.

The chain uses TRBV2 and TRBJ1-1; no clear D gene. Germline V lookup: CDR1 SNHLY, CDR2 FYNNEI. This CDR3 comprises 13 residues. V lost 7 bases to trimming and J lost 1 base, with 10 bases between them. The CDR3 loop reads CASTSLKNTEAFF. CDR3 DNA: TGTGCCAGCACCAGTCTGAAGAACACTGAAGCTTTCTTT.

This clonotype was observed a handful of times. In DNA, the CDR3 is TGTGCCAGCCGGGGGGCGGGACTAGCGGCGAACCAGGGGACCTACGAGCAGTACTTC. As protein: CASRGAGLAANQGTYEQYF. The chain employs TRBV28 and TRBJ2-7; 11 bases align to TRBD2. Germline V gene lookup returns CDR1 MDHEN and CDR2 SYDVKM. V lost 8 bases, J lost 2 bases, and 20 bases stayed unmatched. The CDR3 runs 19 residues.

DNA for the CDR3: TGTGCCAGCAGTTCTTTTGGGGGAAGCAATCAGCCCCAGCATTTT. This gives the protein CASSSFGGSNQPQHF. V usage is TRBV6-2 or TRBV6-3 and J usage is TRBJ1-5; D is possibly TRBD1 (5 bases). V lost 4 bases to trimming and J lost 1 base, with 11 bases between them. This CDR3 contains 15 residues. CDR1 and CDR2 from the germline V gene are MNHEY and SVGEGT.

There are many counts of this clonotype. The gene calls are TRBV7-8 and TRBJ2-5, with TRBD2 identical over 8 bases. Germline values: CDR1 SGHVS, CDR2 FQNEAQ. CDR3 length equals 12 residues. Trimming removed 6 bases from V and 5 bases from J; junction bases left unmatched: 2. The CDR3 DNA sequence: TGTGCCAGCAGACGACTAGCGGAGACCCAGTACTTC. Encoded protein: CASRRLAETQYF.

This clonotype was counted a few times. V gene TRBV28 combines with J gene TRBJ1-2; tentative D call: TRBD1 (6 bases). The germline V and J ends were trimmed by 4 bases and 1 base, with 7 bases remaining between them. The length of the CDR3 is 13 residues. In germline, CDR1 is MDHEN, CDR2 SYDVKM. CDR3 protein: CASSYRDNYGYTF. For the CDR3, the DNA is TGTGCCAGCAGTTACAGGGATAACTATGGCTACACCTTC.

The V and J genes are TRBV27 and TRBJ1-5; D might be TRBD1 (5 bases). Germline values: CDR1 MNHEY, CDR2 SMNVEV (reference sequence). CDR3 length: 17 residues. V was shortened by 3 bases and J by 4 bases, with 19 bases between the two germline ends. CDR3 sequence: CASSFSGLPIINQPQHF. The CDR3 bases are TGTGCCAGCAGTTTCTCGGGACTCCCTATAATAAATCAGCCCCAGCATTTT.

The sample holds a few counts of this clonotype. This sequence joins TRBV6-1 and TRBJ1-2, with D maybe TRBD1 (5 bases). The V gene lost 5 bases and the J gene lost 0 bases, with 16 bases spanning the gap. Germline CDR1 is MNHNS and CDR2 is SASEGT. The CDR3 has 16 residues. CDR3 region: CASSYVRGMANYGYTF. CDR3 nucleotide sequence: TGTGCCAGCAGTTATGTTAGGGGAATGGCTAACTATGGCTACACCTTC.

This clonotype was seen at least ten times. The V and J genes are TRBV7-9 and TRBJ2-2; tentatively, D is TRBD1 (5 bases). Germline CDR1 SEHNR, CDR2 FQNEAQ (reference sequence). The CDR3 extends over 15 amino acids. V lost 5 bases and J 1 base, leaving 11 bases between the germline ends. The CDR3 is CASSGGAENTGELFF. The CDR3 DNA sequence: TGTGCCAGCAGCGGTGGGGCGGAGAACACCGGGGAGCTGTTTTTT.

This clonotype came up many times. The CDR3 nucleotides are TGTGCCAGCAGCTTAACCCCGGACACGCTCTCCTACGAGCAGTACGTC. Its translation is CASSLTPDTLSYEQYV. The V and J genes are TRBV7-2 and TRBJ2-7; the D gene is possibly TRBD1 (5 bases). The CDR3 has 16 amino acids. Trimming pared 2 bases from V and 0 bases from J, leaving 14 bases between. Germline CDR1 reads SGHTA; CDR2 reads FQGNSA.

The chain joins TRBV20-1 to TRBJ2-5, with D uncertain. CDR1 and CDR2 (germline): DFQATT, SNEGSKA (reference sequence). Trimming took off 1 base at V and 1 base at J, with 4 bases between the two ends. The CDR3 loop spans 12 amino acids. For the CDR3, the DNA is TGCAGTGCTAGAGGTCCCCAAGAGACCCAGTACTTC. The encoded protein is CSARGPQETQYF.

This clonotype was observed at least ten times. The chain combines TRBV7-8 with TRBJ2-1; 8 nucleotides match TRBD2. The V segment lost 4 bases and the J segment 1 base; nucleotides outside the gene matches: 9. The CDR3 sequence is 17 residues long. In germline, CDR1 is SGHVS, CDR2 FQNEAQ. The CDR3 region is CASSYLSGMGSYNEQFF. DNA for the CDR3: TGTGCCAGCAGCTACCTTAGCGGGATGGGATCCTACAATGAGCAGTTCTTC.

This clonotype was observed at least ten times. The chain has TRBV7-2 and TRBJ2-1; D is ambiguous. The CDR3 is 12 amino acids. Germline CDR1 and CDR2: SGHTA and FQGNSA. The germline V and J ends were trimmed by 3 bases and 7 bases, with 7 bases remaining between them. In DNA form, the CDR3 reads TGTGCCAGCAGCTTTATTGGTAATGAGCAGTTCTTC. It specifies CASSFIGNEQFF.

Many counts were recorded for this clonotype. The V gene is TRBV10-3, the J gene TRBJ2-7, with D possibly called TRBD1 or TRBD2 (5 bases each). The CDR3 loop spans 11 amino acids. V dropped 8 bases and J dropped 3 bases, with 8 bases sitting between them. CDR1 and CDR2 from the germline V gene are ENHRY and SYGVKD. Here the CDR3 DNA reads TGTGCCATCTTTGGGGGCTACGAGCAGTACTTC. Its protein is CAIFGGYEQYF.

This clonotype occurred a few times. The chain uses TRBV6-2 or TRBV6-3 and TRBJ1-6; 7 nucleotides match TRBD1. Germline values: CDR1 MNHEY, CDR2 SVGEGT. Trimming removed 4 bases from V and 7 bases from J; junction bases left unmatched: 7. CDR3 length equals 15 residues. The CDR3 here is CASSSRTGLNSPLHF. In nucleotides, the CDR3 is TGTGCCAGCAGTTCAAGGACAGGTCTAAATTCACCCCTCCACTTT.

This chain links TRBV7-2 with TRBJ2-1; no clear D. CDR1 and CDR2 from the germline V gene are SGHTA and FQGNSA. Trimming cost V 7 bases and J 2 bases, with 9 bases left between them. The CDR3 runs to 13 residues. Here the CDR3 reads CASTRAAYNEQFF. The DNA for the CDR3 is TGTGCCAGCACCCGGGCAGCCTACAATGAGCAGTTCTTC.

V and J are TRBV28 and TRBJ2-1; the match to TRBD2 covers 9 bases. This CDR3 contains 14 residues. J gave up 4 bases and V 7 bases, and 5 bases lay outside the gene matches. Germline assignment: CDR1 MDHEN and CDR2 SYDVKM. The CDR3 is CASKAGGTYNEQFF. DNA for the CDR3: TGTGCCAGCAAAGCGGGAGGTACTTACAATGAGCAGTTCTTC.

This clonotype was recorded a few times. The rearrangement links TRBV19 to TRBJ2-5; 8 bases align to TRBD1. Germline assignment: CDR1 LNHDA and CDR2 SQIVND (reference sequence). The junction had 5 bases not matched to a gene; V was cut back by 7 bases and J by 1 base. This CDR3 is built from 14 residues. The CDR3 DNA follows: TGTGCCAGTAATTCGGGACAGGCCCAAGAGACCCAGTACTTC. It translates to CASNSGQAQETQYF. Based on the CDR3 plus reference TRBV19 and TRBJ2-5, the full variable domain is DGGITQSPKYLFRKEGQNVTLSCEQNLNHDAMYWYRQDPGQGLRLIYYSQIVNDFQKGDIAEGYSVSREKKESFPLTVTSAQKNPTAFYLCASNSGQAQETQYFGPGTRLLVL.

The chain has TRBV4-2 and TRBJ1-2; no reliable D call. CDR1 is LGHNA and CDR2 is YNFKEQ in the germline V gene. The V end was cut by 1 base, the J end by 0 bases, with 0 bases between. This CDR3 has 12 amino acids. This CDR3 is CASSQANYGYTF. The CDR3, as DNA: TGTGCCAGCAGCCAAGCTAACTATGGCTACACCTTC.

This clonotype was counted between two and nine times. This chain connects TRBV25-1 to TRBJ2-3; 8 bases match TRBD1. In germline, CDR1 is MGHDK, CDR2 SYGVNS. This CDR3 is built from 16 residues. Losses at the gene ends were 4 bases for V and 6 bases for J; bases not matched to a gene: 12. The CDR3 loop is CASSAGTGPLRDTQYF. The CDR3 coding sequence is TGTGCCAGCAGTGCGGGGACAGGTCCCCTCCGGGATACGCAGTATTTT.